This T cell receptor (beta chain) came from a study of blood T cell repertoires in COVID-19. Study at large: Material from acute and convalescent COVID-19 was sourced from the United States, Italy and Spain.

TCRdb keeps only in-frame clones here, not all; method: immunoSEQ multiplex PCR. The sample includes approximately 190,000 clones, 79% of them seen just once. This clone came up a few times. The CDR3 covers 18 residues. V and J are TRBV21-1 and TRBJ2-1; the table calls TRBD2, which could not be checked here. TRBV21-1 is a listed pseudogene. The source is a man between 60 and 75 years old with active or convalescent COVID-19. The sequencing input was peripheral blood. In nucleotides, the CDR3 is TGTGCCAGCAGCAAAGTGCTAGCGGGGTCGAGCTCCTACAATGAGCAGTTCTTC. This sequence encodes CASSKVLAGSSSYNEQFF.